This TCR beta chain was sequenced during a study of regulatory dendritic cells for organ transplantation (dated by TCRdb to the late 2010s). About the investigation overall: To make regulatory dendritic cells, monocytes were cultured with vitamin D3 on days 0 and 4, plus IL-10 on day 4. To evaluate the response of the DCs to a potent maturation-inducing agent, LPS was added to DC cultures on day 6. TCRbeta repertoires were sequenced from sorted naive and memory CD4+ and CD8+ T cells before and after allostimulation with regulatory or mature dendritic cells.

Multiplexed two-step PCR with Vbeta-specific forward primers and Jbeta-specific reverse primers was used to amplify TCRbeta CDR3 regions. The TCRbeta libraries were sequenced on an Illumina instrument via the immunoSEQ service. The original methods were these. IMGT annotation was used to assign V, D and J genes, and synthetic CDR3 analogues were used to correct the counts for multiplex PCR bias. In the immunoSEQ Analyzer, repertoire clonality was calculated as one minus normalized Shannon entropy. Clonal expansion was defined by Fisher's exact test with Benjamini-Hochberg false discovery rate control, using two-tailed P<0.01. What TCRdb holds here is the immuneACCESS table cut down to in-frame rearrangements. Part of the clones is not present; checked against another copy, under half of the missing clones reflect an unresolved V gene, and the others are unexplained. V, J and clone size are taken as reported in that table, and D and trimming were inferred from the DNA itself. Present in this sample are around 19,000 clones, 80% to 90% of which were seen just once. The ten biggest clones cover about 0.7% of the sample.

Sorted T cell subsets were CFSE-labeled and co-cultured for 5 days with allogeneic regulatory or mature dendritic cells at a 1:10 DC:T ratio. FACS was used to sort CD4+ or CD8+ cells into naive T cells, defined as CD45RA+, and memory T cells, defined as CD45RO+. A couple of healthy control subjects provided the T cells used for TCR sequencing. The Qiagen DNeasy Blood & Tissue Kit was used to extract genomic DNA. The junction shows trimming of 4 bases on V and 2 bases on J, plus 11 bases between the germline ends. CDR1 and CDR2 are drawn from the germline V gene: SGHDN, FVKESK. The CDR3 numbers 14 residues from cysteine through phenylalanine. Solely the CDR3 DNA is kept, with 42 bases framed from the first base. What the research found in general, with its limitations: Among the resting subsets, memory CD8+ T cells contained the most alloreactive TCR clonotypes. Expansion of memory CD8+ clones was induced by allostimulation in both subjects, but more limited expansion appeared to be induced by regulatory dendritic cells than by mature dendritic cells. Sequencing was done in only two subjects, and the authors reported considerable heterogeneity between individuals in the alloreactive memory CD8+ T cell pool. The repertoires of naive CD4+ and CD8+ T cells were highly diverse, while memory cell repertoires were less diverse, with memory CD8+ cells being the most oligoclonal.

Concerning this clone: The antigen it recognizes is unknown. Qualities for individual bases were not recorded, and no much larger clone is one base off.

The origin of this receptor is a human donor in good health. The chain uses TRBV14 and TRBJ2-5; tentative D gene TRBD1, with 5 bases matching. The sequenced sample consisted of naive CD4+ T cells from blood cultured with regulatory dendritic cells. The cell subset or site label, read with the paper, signifies: CD45RA+ naive T cells. The nucleotide sequence reads TGTGCCAGCAGCCGGAGACAGTTACAAGAGACCCAGTACTTC. Translated, it gives CASSRRQLQETQYF.